The 25 T cell receptor beta chains reported below all come from one sample, sequenced in a study of T cell responses to AZD1222 COVID-19 vaccine. The method was immunoSEQ multiplex PCR; TCRdb's version includes in-frame clones alone and lacks a portion of them. The data contain more than 85,000 clones, approximately 92% of them singletons. Sequenced material: peripheral blood, taken 28 days after the second AZD1222 dose. These TCRs come from an adult who received the AZD1222 COVID-19 vaccine.

This clone was found once. This chain links TRBV5-6 with TRBJ1-1; D is perhaps TRBD1 (5 bases). This CDR3 contains 13 residues. Germline loops: CDR1 SGHDT, CDR2 YYEEEE. Trimming stripped 3 bases from V and 1 base from J, with 7 bases between. The DNA of the CDR3 is TGTGCCAGCAGCTCTACAGGGAACACTGAAGCTTTCTTT. It translates to CASSSTGNTEAFF.

This clone has only a few counts. J is TRBJ1-1 and V is TRBV5-1, with a possible D match to TRBD1 (6 bases). Germline V gene sequence: CDR1 SGHRS, CDR2 YFSETQ. The CDR3 covers 15 residues. Trimming removed 1 base at V and 6 bases at J, with 16 bases between. CDR3 nucleotide sequence: TGCGCCAGCAGCTTGTGGGGGGCAGGGACCGCTGAAGCTTTCTTT. This sequence encodes CASSLWGAGTAEAFF.

The chain carries TRBV12-3 or TRBV12-4 and TRBJ1-2, with 7 bases identical to TRBD1. V was pared by 6 bases and J by 6 bases, with 7 bases of the junction left unmatched. CDR3 length: 13 amino acids. This CDR3 is CASSTRGLDGYTF. CDR3 bases: TGTGCCAGCAGCACGAGGGGGCTGGATGGCTACACCTTC.

This sequence joins TRBV5-1 and TRBJ2-2, with D possibly matching TRBD2 (5 bases). The CDR3 runs 15 residues. Looked up from germline, CDR1 is SGHRS and CDR2 is YFSETQ. V lost 4 bases and J lost 4, with 14 bases in between. The DNA of the CDR3 is TGCGCCAGCAGCCACGGACGGGGTGGCACCGGGGAGCTGTTTTTT. This translates into CASSHGRGGTGELFF.

The chain is built from TRBV7-9 and TRBJ2-1; 9 bases align to TRBD1. The CDR3 totals 17 residues. With 5 bases clipped from V and 5 bases from J, the junction kept 13 bases outside the gene matches. Per the germline V gene, CDR1 is SEHNR and CDR2 is FQNEAQ (reference sequence). CDR3 DNA: TGTGCCAGCAGCGCCCCGACCGGGACAGGGTGGGACAATGAGCAGTTCTTC. This translates into CASSAPTGTGWDNEQFF.

The J gene is TRBJ1-2, the V gene TRBV29-1; no firm D call. The V and J ends lost 3 bases and 8 bases respectively, with 10 bases between them. CDR3 length: 11 amino acids. Germline lookup yields CDR1 SQVTM and CDR2 ANQGSEA. The CDR3 DNA is TGCAGCGTTGATGACGGGAAAGGCTACACCTTC. Translating gives CSVDDGKGYTF.

The chain couples TRBV9 to TRBJ2-7, with D possibly TRBD2 on 5 matching bases. There are 15 residues in the CDR3. Germline values: CDR1 SGDLS, CDR2 YYNGEE. Between the trimmed V and J ends, which lost 0 bases and 4 bases, there was a span of 14 bases. The CDR3 sequence is CASSVAPGSRYEQYF. The CDR3 nucleotides read TGTGCCAGCAGCGTAGCTCCGGGAAGTCGGTACGAGCAGTACTTC.

The table lists this clone with a few counts. This chain links TRBV7-2 with TRBJ2-3; 9 bases are a match to TRBD1. Germline CDR1 is SGHTA and CDR2 is FQGNSA. With 5 bases clipped from V and 4 bases from J, the junction kept 7 bases outside the gene matches. The CDR3 is 15 amino acids. CDR3 region: CASSARTGEADTQYF. The CDR3 DNA reads TGTGCCAGCAGCGCCCGGACAGGGGAGGCAGATACGCAGTATTTT.

The rearrangement uses TRBV7-9 and TRBJ1-2; D uncertain. The CDR3 is 13 amino acids. The V gene lost 5 bases and the J gene lost 8 bases, with 15 bases spanning the gap. Germline lookup yields CDR1 SEHNR and CDR2 FQNEAQ (reference sequence). As DNA, the CDR3 is TGTGCCAGCAGCCCCGGTTCCGTATGGGGCTACACCTTC. Amino acid sequence: CASSPGSVWGYTF.

The V and J genes are TRBV19 and TRBJ2-7; 7 nucleotides line up with TRBD1. This CDR3 is built from 14 residues. CDR1 is LNHDA and CDR2 is SQIVND in the germline V gene (reference sequence). J gave up 4 bases and V 1 base, and 4 bases lay outside the gene matches. The CDR3: CASSIGWGQYEQYF. CDR3 bases: TGTGCCAGTAGTATAGGGTGGGGACAGTACGAGCAGTACTTC.

This chain links TRBV27 with TRBJ2-3; no definite D call. Trimming shortened V by 7 bases and J by 5 bases, and 13 bases separated the two germline ends. Germline CDR1 is MNHEY and CDR2 is SMNVEV (reference sequence). The CDR3 runs to 13 residues. CDR3 sequence: CASTPGWEDTQYF. The DNA for the CDR3 is TGTGCCAGCACCCCGGGCTGGGAAGATACGCAGTATTTT.

CDR3 loop: CASSLDSGPGGNEQFF. The CDR3 DNA reads as TGTGCCAGCAGCTTAGACTCAGGGCCAGGGGGGAATGAGCAGTTCTTC. This rearrangement joins TRBV7-2 to TRBJ2-1; D may be TRBD1 (7 bases). The CDR3 length is 16 residues. The ends were cut back, 1 base at V and 7 bases at J, with 17 bases in the middle. Germline values: CDR1 SGHTA, CDR2 FQGNSA.

The chain employs TRBV11-2 and TRBJ1-2, with no clear D. V lost 3 bases and J lost 5, with 16 bases in between. This CDR3 has 15 residues. The V gene's germline CDR1 is SGHAT and CDR2 FQNNGV. Written as DNA, the CDR3 is TGTGCCAGCAGCTTGAAACCGGAGGGAGGGTATGGCTACACCTTC. Its translation is CASSLKPEGGYGYTF.

The chain employs TRBV3-1 (or the pseudogene TRBV3-2) and TRBJ2-3; D unclear. V was cut by 1 base and J by 1 base, with 3 bases left in between. Germline-derived CDR1 and CDR2 are LGHDT and YNNKEL (reference sequence). The CDR3 runs 13 residues. CDR3 loop: CASSQGRTDTQYF. CDR3 bases: TGTGCCAGCAGCCAAGGTCGCACAGATACGCAGTATTTT.

This rearrangement joins TRBV2 to TRBJ1-6, with D unclear. Deletions cut 6 bases from V and 10 bases from J, with 19 bases between. This CDR3 has 15 residues. The germline V gene encodes CDR1 SNHLY and CDR2 FYNNEI. CDR3 residues: CASSGPGLFASPLHF. CDR3 DNA: TGTGCCAGCAGCGGGCCCGGACTTTTCGCGTCACCCCTCCACTTT. The entire variable domain, with the rest obtained from reference TRBV2 and TRBJ1-6, is as follows: EPEVTQTPSHQVTQMGQEVILRCVPISNHLYFYWYRQILGQKVEFLVSFYNNEISEKSEIFDDQFSVERPDGSNFTLKIRSTKLEDSAMYFCASSGPGLFASPLHFGNGTRLTVT.

The gene calls are TRBV5-6 and TRBJ1-4, with 8 bases identical to TRBD1. Trimming took 2 bases from V and 3 from J; bases not matched to a gene: 6. CDR1 and CDR2 (germline): SGHDT, YYEEEE. CDR3 size: 16 residues. CDR3 residues: CASSFRQGASNEKLFF. CDR3 bases: TGTGCCAGCAGCTTTCGGCAGGGGGCTTCTAATGAAAAACTGTTTTTT.

This clone has more than one count but fewer than ten. The V call is TRBV28, the J call TRBJ1-2, with TRBD1 matching over 11 bases. The length of the CDR3 is 14 residues. V was pared by 6 bases and J by 4 bases, with 4 bases of the junction left unmatched. Germline CDR1 and CDR2: MDHEN and SYDVKM. The CDR3 region is CASRGTGGIYGYTF. The DNA for the CDR3 is TGTGCCAGCAGGGGGACAGGGGGGATCTATGGCTACACCTTC.

The chain has TRBV30 and TRBJ1-1; D unclear. The CDR3 spans 13 residues. Germline lookup yields CDR1 GTSNPN and CDR2 SVGIG (reference sequence). V was trimmed by 2 bases and J by 1 base, leaving 8 bases between them. DNA of the CDR3: TGTGCCTGGAGTTATCTACAGAACACTGAAGCTTTCTTT. It yields the protein CAWSYLQNTEAFF.

CDR3 sequence reads: CASSAQSENTGELFF. The CDR3 nucleotides are TGTGCCAGCAGCGCCCAGAGTGAGAACACCGGGGAGCTGTTTTTT. The V and J genes are TRBV9 and TRBJ2-2; D remains ambiguous. CDR1 is SGDLS and CDR2 is YYNGEE in the germline V gene. The CDR3 length is 15 residues. V lost 3 bases to trimming and J lost 1 base, with 10 bases between them.

J is TRBJ2-7 and V is TRBV28; 10 bases agree with TRBD1. The V gene's germline CDR1 is MDHEN and CDR2 SYDVKM. The CDR3 has 15 amino acids. The J segment lost 0 bases and the V segment lost 5 bases, leaving 4 bases of the junction unmatched. CDR3 sequence: CASSPGTGASYEQYF. The CDR3 DNA follows: TGTGCCAGCAGTCCAGGGACAGGGGCCTCCTACGAGCAGTACTTC.

The gene calls are TRBV14 and TRBJ2-6, with D unresolved. Trimming pared 2 bases from V and 2 bases from J, leaving 4 bases between. The length of the CDR3 is 14 residues. The germline CDR1 and CDR2 sequences are SGHDN and FVKESK. The CDR3, as DNA: TGTGCCAGCAGCCAATCTCCTGGGGCCAACGTCCTGACTTTC. The encoded protein is CASSQSPGANVLTF.

The chain couples TRBV21-1 to TRBJ1-2; no DNA check was done on the table's D call, TRBD1. TRBV21-1 constitutes a pseudogene. CDR3 size: 11 residues. CDR3 bases: TGTGCCAGCAGCAAAGTGCACAGCTACACCTTC. It translates to CASSKVHSYTF.

The genes are TRBV5-5 and TRBJ1-1, with 9 nucleotides matching TRBD1. CDR1 and CDR2 (germline): SGHKS, YYEKEE (reference sequence). This CDR3 has 15 residues. The V and J ends lost 0 bases and 4 bases, in that order; junction bases with no gene match: 4. The CDR3 here is CASSLETGGVTEAFF. CDR3 nucleotides: TGTGCCAGCAGCTTGGAGACAGGGGGAGTCACTGAAGCTTTCTTT. The full variable domain, its missing parts supplied by reference TRBV5-5 and TRBJ1-1, is DAGVTQSPTHLIKTRGQQVTLRCSPISGHKSVSWYQQVLGQGPQFIFQYYEKEERGRGNFPDRFSARQFPNYSSELNVNALLLGDSALYLCASSLETGGVTEAFFGQGTRLTVV.

The V gene is TRBV24-1, the J gene TRBJ2-5; a weak D match, TRBD2 (6 bases). The germline gives CDR1 KGHDR, CDR2 SFDVKD. The CDR3 runs 17 residues. V lost 3 bases, J lost 5 bases, and 21 bases lay in between. The CDR3 reads CATSDSPGTPGMETQYF. In nucleotides, the CDR3 is TGTGCCACCAGTGATAGTCCCGGGACTCCCGGGATGGAGACCCAGTACTTC.

V and J are TRBV5-1 and TRBJ1-2; no clear D. The germline V gene has CDR1 SGHRS and CDR2 YFSETQ. Trimming cost V 0 bases and J 1 base, with 13 bases left between them. The CDR3 runs to 16 residues. The CDR3 here is CASSLDALSINYGYTF. DNA of the CDR3: TGCGCCAGCAGCTTGGACGCCCTCTCAATTAACTATGGCTACACCTTC.